This TCR beta chain is drawn from a study of resident and recirculating memory T cells in vitiligo. Study-wide context: Epidermis came from shave biopsies of lesional and nonlesional sites, plus PBMCs. Genomic DNA was extracted from whole homogenized samples, with no cell sorting.

The protocol was immunoSEQ multiplex PCR, while the TCRdb copy is restricted to in-frame clones and leaves out a portion. Here the sample spans tens of thousands of clones, roughly nine tenths being singletons. With V trimmed by 4 bases and J by 7 bases, 2 bases remained unmatched. The germline gives CDR1 LNHDA, CDR2 SQIVND (reference sequence). The CDR3 extends over 14 amino acids. No patient showed confetti depigmentation, a clinical sign of active disease. In the case of this clone: Antigen specificity is unknown.

Overall study results and limits: Vitiligo lesions lacked a unique dominant clone, and clonality varied.

The sample taken for sequencing was blood. The clonotype comes from a male donor with vitiligo. The chain recombines TRBV19 with TRBJ2-1; 12 nucleotides agree with TRBD2. The CDR3 bases are TGTGCCAGTAGTAAACTAGCGGGAGGTAATGAGCAGTTCTTC. This codes for CASSKLAGGNEQFF.